This T cell receptor (beta chain) came from a study of cytomegalovirus exposure and HLA in healthy donors. About the research overall: HLA-typed donors were the source of approximately 80 million unique TCRs held in an early data release.

Study-level points and caveats: TCR beta V segments were, for the most part, productive about 87% or about 30% of the time in an earlier analysis.

A remark on this clone: The target antigen is unknown.

The PCR was carried out with 60 Vbeta primers and 13 Jbeta primers. TCRdb's copy holds only in-frame clones and misses some; the assay was immunoSEQ multiplex PCR. The table lists more than 100,000 clones, roughly 83% of them singletons. Trimming stripped 3 bases from V and 11 bases from J, with 16 bases between. The CDR3 sequence is 13 residues long. The germline gives CDR1 MNHEY, CDR2 SMNVEV (reference sequence). The TCR sequence derives from a man in his forties in good health and CMV-seronegative. The chain couples TRBV27 to TRBJ1-1; possibly TRBD1 for D (5 bases). Sequencing input: PBMCs. The CDR3 nucleotides are TGTGCCAGCAGTTTTTCCGACGGGGGGAAGGCTTTCTTT. Translating gives CASSFSDGGKAFF.